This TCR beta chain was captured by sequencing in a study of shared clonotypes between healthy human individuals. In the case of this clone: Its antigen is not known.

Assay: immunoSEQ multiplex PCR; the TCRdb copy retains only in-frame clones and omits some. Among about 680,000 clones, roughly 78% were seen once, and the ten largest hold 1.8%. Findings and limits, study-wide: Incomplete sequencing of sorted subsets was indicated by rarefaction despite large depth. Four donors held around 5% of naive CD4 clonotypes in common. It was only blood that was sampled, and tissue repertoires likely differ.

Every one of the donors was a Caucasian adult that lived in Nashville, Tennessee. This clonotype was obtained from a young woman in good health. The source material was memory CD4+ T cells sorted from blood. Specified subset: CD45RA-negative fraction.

The CDR3 DNA reads as TGCGCCAGCAGCTTCGAAGGGACTAGCCGAAACAATGAGCAGTTCTTC. It encodes CASSFEGTSRNNEQFF. The chain is built from TRBV5-1 and TRBJ2-1; 9 bases match TRBD2. The CDR3 is 16 amino acids. The ends lost 2 bases at V and 5 bases at J; junction bases unmatched: 8. CDR1 is SGHRS and CDR2 is YFSETQ in the germline V gene.